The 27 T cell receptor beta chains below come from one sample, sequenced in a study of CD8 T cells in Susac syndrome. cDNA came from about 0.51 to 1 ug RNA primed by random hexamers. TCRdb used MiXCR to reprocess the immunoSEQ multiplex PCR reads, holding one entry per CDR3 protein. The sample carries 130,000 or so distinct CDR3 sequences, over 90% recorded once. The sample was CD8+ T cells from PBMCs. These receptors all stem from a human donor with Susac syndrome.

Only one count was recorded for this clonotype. DNA of the CDR3: TGTGCCAGCAGTTACAGGGCAACGTCCTACAATGAGCAGTTCTTC. This gives the protein CASSYRATSYNEQFF. J is TRBJ2-1 and V is TRBV6-2 or TRBV6-3; D remains ambiguous. Trimming left V 2 bases short and J 1 base short, with 9 bases between. The CDR3 runs 15 residues. The germline CDR1 and CDR2 sequences are MNHEY and SVGEGT.

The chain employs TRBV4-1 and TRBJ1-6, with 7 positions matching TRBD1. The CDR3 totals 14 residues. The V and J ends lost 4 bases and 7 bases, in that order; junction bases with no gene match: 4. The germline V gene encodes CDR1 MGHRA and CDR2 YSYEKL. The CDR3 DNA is TGCGCCAGCAGCCGAGGGGGCGGCAATTCACCCCTCCACTTT. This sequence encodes CASSRGGGNSPLHF.

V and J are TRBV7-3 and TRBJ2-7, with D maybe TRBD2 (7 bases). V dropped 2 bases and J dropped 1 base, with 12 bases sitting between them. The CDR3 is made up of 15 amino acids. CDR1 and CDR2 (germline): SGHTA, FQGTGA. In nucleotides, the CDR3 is TGTGCCAGCAGCTTATCGGGGGGCGATTCCTACGAGCAGTACTTC. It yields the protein CASSLSGGDSYEQYF.

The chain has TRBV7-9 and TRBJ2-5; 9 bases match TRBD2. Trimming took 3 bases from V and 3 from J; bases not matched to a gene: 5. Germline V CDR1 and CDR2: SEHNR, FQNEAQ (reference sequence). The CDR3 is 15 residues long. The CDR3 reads CASSFSLAGKETQYF. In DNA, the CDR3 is TGTGCCAGCAGCTTTTCTCTAGCGGGGAAAGAGACCCAGTACTTC.

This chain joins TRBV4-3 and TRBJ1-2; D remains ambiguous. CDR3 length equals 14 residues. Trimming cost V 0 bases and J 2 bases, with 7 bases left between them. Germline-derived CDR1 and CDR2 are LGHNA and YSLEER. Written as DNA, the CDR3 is TGCGCCAGCAGCCAAGATTTAGGGAACTATGGCTACACCTTC. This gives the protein CASSQDLGNYGYTF.

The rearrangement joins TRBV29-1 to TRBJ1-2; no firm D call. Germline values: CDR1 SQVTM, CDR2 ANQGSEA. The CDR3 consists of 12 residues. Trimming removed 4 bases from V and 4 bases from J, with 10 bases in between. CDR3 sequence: CSVAGSGYGYTF. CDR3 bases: TGCAGCGTTGCTGGCTCTGGCTATGGCTACACCTTC.

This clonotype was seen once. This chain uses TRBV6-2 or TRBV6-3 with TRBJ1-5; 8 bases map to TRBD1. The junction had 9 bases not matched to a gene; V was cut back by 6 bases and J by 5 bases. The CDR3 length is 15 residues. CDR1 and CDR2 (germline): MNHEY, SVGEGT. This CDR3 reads CASRGDRRDDQPQHF. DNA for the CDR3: TGTGCCAGCAGGGGGGACAGGAGGGACGATCAGCCCCAGCATTTT.

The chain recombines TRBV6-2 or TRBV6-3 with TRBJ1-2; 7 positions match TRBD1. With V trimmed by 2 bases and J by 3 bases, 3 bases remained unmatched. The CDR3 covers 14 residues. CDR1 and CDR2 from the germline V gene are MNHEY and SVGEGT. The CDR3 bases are TGTGCCAGCAGTTACCCCGGGACAGACTATGGCTACACCTTC. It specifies CASSYPGTDYGYTF.

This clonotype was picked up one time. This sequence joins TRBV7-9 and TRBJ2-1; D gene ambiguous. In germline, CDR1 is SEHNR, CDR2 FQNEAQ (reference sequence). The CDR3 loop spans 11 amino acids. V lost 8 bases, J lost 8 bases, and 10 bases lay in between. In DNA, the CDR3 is TGTGCCAGCCCGAGCCGGGATGAGCAGTTCTTC. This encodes CASPSRDEQFF.

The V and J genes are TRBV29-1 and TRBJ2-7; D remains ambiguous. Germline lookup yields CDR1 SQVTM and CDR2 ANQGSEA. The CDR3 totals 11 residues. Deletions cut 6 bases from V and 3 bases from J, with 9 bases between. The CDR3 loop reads CSVQEGYEQYF. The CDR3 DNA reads TGCAGCGTCCAGGAAGGCTACGAGCAGTACTTC.

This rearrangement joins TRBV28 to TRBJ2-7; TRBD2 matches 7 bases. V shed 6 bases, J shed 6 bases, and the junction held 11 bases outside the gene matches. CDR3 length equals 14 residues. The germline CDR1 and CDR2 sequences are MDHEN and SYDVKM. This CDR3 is CASRIGLGTGEQYF. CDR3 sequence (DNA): TGTGCCAGCAGGATAGGACTAGGAACGGGCGAGCAGTACTTC.

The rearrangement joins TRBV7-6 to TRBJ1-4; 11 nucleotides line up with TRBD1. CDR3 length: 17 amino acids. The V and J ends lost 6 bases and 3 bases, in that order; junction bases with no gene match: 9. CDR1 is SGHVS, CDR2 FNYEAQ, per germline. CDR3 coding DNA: TGTGCCAGCAGTTTTGGGACAGGGGGTTTACCTAATGAAAAACTGTTTTTT. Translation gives CASSFGTGGLPNEKLFF. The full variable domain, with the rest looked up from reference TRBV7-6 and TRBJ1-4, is GAGVSQSPRYKVTKRGQDVALRCDPISGHVSLYWYRQALGQGPEFLTYFNYEAQQDKSGLPNDRFSAERPEGSISTLTIQRTEQRDSAMYRCASSFGTGGLPNEKLFFGSGTQLSVL.

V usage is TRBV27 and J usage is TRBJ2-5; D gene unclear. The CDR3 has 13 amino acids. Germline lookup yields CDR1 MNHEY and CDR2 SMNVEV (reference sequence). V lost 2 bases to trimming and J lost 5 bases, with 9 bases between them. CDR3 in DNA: TGTGCCAGCAGTTTACAGGACGGGGAGACCCAGTACTTC. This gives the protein CASSLQDGETQYF.

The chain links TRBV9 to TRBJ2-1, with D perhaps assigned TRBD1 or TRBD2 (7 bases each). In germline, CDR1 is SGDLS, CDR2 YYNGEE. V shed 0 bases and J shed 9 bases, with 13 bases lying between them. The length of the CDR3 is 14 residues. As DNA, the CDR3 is TGTGCCAGCAGCGTAGATCAGGGGGGGGCTGAGCAGTTCTTC. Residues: CASSVDQGGAEQFF.

CDR3 in amino acids: CASSYPDRGGNEQYF. The CDR3 region has the DNA TGTGCCAGCAGTTACCCTGACAGGGGGGGAAACGAGCAGTACTTC. The V gene is TRBV6-2 or TRBV6-3, the J gene TRBJ2-7; 9 nucleotides align to TRBD1. Losses at the gene ends were 2 bases for V and 5 bases for J; bases not matched to a gene: 7. Germline V gene data show CDR1 as MNHEY and CDR2 as SVGEGT. This CDR3 is built from 15 residues.

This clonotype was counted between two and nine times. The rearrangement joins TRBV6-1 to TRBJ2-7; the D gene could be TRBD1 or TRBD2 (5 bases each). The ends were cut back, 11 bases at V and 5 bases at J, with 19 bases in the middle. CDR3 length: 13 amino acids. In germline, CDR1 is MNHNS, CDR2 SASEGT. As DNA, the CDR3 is TGTGCCGGCCGGCGTGGGGTGGGGGACGAGCAGTACTTC. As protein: CAGRRGVGDEQYF.

The CDR3 bases are TGTGCCAGCAAACAGGGCTACGAGCAGTACTTC. Its protein is CASKQGYEQYF. This sequence joins TRBV6-1 and TRBJ2-7; a weak D match, TRBD1 (6 bases). There are 11 residues in the CDR3. The V gene's germline CDR1 is MNHNS and CDR2 SASEGT. Trimming took 7 bases from V and 3 from J, leaving 7 bases between them.

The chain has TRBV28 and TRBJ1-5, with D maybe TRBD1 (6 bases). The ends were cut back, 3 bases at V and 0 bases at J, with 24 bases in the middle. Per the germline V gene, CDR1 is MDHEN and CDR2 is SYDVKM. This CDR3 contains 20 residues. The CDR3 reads CASSFFSLGPRDNSNQPQHF. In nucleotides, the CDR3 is TGTGCCAGCAGTTTTTTTAGTTTGGGGCCCAGGGACAATAGCAATCAGCCCCAGCATTTT.

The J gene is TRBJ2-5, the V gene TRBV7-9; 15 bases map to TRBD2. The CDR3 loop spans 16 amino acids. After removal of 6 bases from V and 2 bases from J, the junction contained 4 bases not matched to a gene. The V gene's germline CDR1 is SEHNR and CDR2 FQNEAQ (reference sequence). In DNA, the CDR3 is TGTGCCAGCAGTTCAGGACTAGCGGGGGGGCAAGAGACCCAGTACTTC. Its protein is CASSSGLAGGQETQYF.

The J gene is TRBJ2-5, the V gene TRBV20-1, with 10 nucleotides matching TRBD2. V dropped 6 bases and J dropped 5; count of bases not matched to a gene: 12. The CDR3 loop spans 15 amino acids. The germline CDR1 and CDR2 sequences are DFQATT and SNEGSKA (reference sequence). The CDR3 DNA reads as TGCAGTGCCCGGCAAGCGGGGGGGCCCCAGGAGACCCAGTACTTC. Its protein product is CSARQAGGPQETQYF.

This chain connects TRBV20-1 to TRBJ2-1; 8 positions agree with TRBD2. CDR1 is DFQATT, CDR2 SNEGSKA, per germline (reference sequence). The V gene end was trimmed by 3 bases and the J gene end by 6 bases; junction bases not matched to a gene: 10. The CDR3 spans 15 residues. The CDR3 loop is CSASNMRGDRNEQFF. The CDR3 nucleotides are TGCAGTGCTAGTAATATGCGGGGGGACCGCAATGAGCAGTTCTTC.

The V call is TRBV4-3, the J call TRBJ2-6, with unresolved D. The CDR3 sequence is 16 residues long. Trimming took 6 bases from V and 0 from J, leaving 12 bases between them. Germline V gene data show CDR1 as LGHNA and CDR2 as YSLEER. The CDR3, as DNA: TGCGCCAGCAGTGAATACTACCTCTCTGGGGCCAACGTCCTGACTTTC. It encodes CASSEYYLSGANVLTF.

The CDR3 DNA reads TGTGCCAGCAGCTCCGGCCTTGGAACTGAAGCTTTCTTT. It specifies CASSSGLGTEAFF. V and J are TRBV5-6 and TRBJ1-1; no clear D gene. The germline CDR1 and CDR2 sequences are SGHDT and YYEEEE. V was clipped by 3 bases and J by 5 bases, with 11 bases between them. The CDR3 has 13 amino acids.

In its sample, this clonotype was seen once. The CDR3 DNA follows: TGTGCCAGTAGTAAGTGCACCGGGGAGCTGTTTTTT. Its translation is CASSKCTGELFF. This sequence joins TRBV19 and TRBJ2-2; D uncertain. The CDR3 sequence is 12 residues long. The ends were cut back, 4 bases at V and 4 bases at J, with 4 bases in the middle. Germline V CDR1 and CDR2: LNHDA, SQIVND (reference sequence).

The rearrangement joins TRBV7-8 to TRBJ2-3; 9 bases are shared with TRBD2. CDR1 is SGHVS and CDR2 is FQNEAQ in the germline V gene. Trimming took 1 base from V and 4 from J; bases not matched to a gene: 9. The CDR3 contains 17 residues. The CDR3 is CASSLGGAGGPPDTQYF. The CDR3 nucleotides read TGTGCCAGCAGCTTAGGGGGTGCGGGGGGGCCCCCAGATACGCAGTATTTT.

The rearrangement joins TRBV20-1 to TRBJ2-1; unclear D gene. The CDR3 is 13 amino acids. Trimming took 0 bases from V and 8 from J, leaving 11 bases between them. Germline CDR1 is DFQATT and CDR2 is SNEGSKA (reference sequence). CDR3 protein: CSARERYEDEQFF. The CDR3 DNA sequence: TGCAGTGCTAGAGAACGGTATGAAGATGAGCAGTTCTTC.

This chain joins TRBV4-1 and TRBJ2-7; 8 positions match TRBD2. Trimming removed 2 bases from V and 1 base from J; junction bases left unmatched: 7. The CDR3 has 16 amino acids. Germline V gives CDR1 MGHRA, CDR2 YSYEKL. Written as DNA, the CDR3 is TGCGCCAGCAGCCAAACCGAGCGGGGGCCTTCCTACGAGCAGTACTTC. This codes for CASSQTERGPSYEQYF.